Given below is one TCR beta chain in context. Antigen: not known. This sample was included in a study of cytomegalovirus exposure and HLA in healthy donors. Study-wide results and limits: The study had only CMV serostatus as immune exposure information. There were some public TCRs occurring in many donors, but most TCR sequences were rare. Certain indistinguishable V segments, among them TRBV6-2 and TRBV6-3, were excluded. A few CMV-associated chains were confirmed in vitro to be specific for CMV antigens.

In the PCR, 60 Vbeta and 13 Jbeta primers were used. TCRdb's table, derived via immunoSEQ multiplex PCR, lists solely in-frame clones and lacks some. Listed are about 33,000 clones; roughly 3.5% falls within the top ten. The CDR3 is 15 residues long. Trimming took off 1 base at V and 6 bases at J, with 13 bases between the two ends. Germline V gives CDR1 LGHNA, CDR2 YNFKEQ. The V call is TRBV4-2, the J call TRBJ1-5; no definite D call. The specimen sequenced was PBMCs. The receptor comes from a man aged 40-49 years in good health and CMV-seronegative. The CDR3 DNA reads as TGTGCCAGCAGCCAAGCGTTTTTAGCGGGTCAGCCCCAGCATTTT. Encoded protein: CASSQAFLAGQPQHF.